This TCR beta chain appears in the sequencing data of a study of CD8+CD57+ T cells in acquired aplastic anemia. Genomic DNA acted as the template from which TCR beta VDJ combination and CDR3 sequence profiling were carried out. TCRdb called the reads again in MiXCR, with one record for every CDR3 protein. The data show 150,000 to 170,000 distinct CDR3 sequences, roughly 49% seen once. Flow cytometry had shown expanded CD8+CD57+ cells in the patients chosen for sequencing. Severe acquired aplastic anemia was present in all patients. The CDR3 contains 12 residues. Germline lookup yields CDR1 LNHDA and CDR2 SQIVND (reference sequence). V shed 5 bases and J shed 2 bases, with 7 bases lying between them.

The chain couples TRBV19 to TRBJ2-7; D is undetermined. The receptor was isolated from a human donor with aplastic anemia. The source material was sorted CD4+, CD8+, or CD8+CD57+ T cells (not recorded which) from PBMCs. Here the CDR3 reads CASSETAYEQYF. DNA of the CDR3: TGTGCCAGTAGTGAGACGGCCTACGAGCAGTACTTC.